This TCR beta chain was recorded in a study of human T cells and chemical hapten exposure. This clonotype came up many times. The library gave individual cDNA molecules unique molecular identifiers. TCRdb re-derived calls from the RACE reads in MiXCR, one entry per CDR3 protein. The sample has fewer than 85,000 distinct CDR3 sequences; about 10% are singletons. CDR3 length equals 14 residues. The germline V gene encodes CDR1 MGHDK and CDR2 SYGVNS. The V end was cut by 1 base, the J end by 4 bases, with 10 bases between. Time point defined: patch test 2, 6 weeks after DPC sensitization. Sample treatment: therapeutic diphenylcyclopropenone sensitization with weekly scalp DPC. People who gave samples had alopecia, were 18 to 70 years old, and were suitable for DPC.

The chain joins TRBV25-1 to TRBJ1-2; unclear D gene. This material consisted of whole blood, taken in connection with sensitization to the hapten diphenylcyclopropenone (DPC). The TCR sequence derives from a woman in her twenties or thirties with alopecia areata. Some clones in this sample may be carry-over from other donors' samples. The CDR3 is CASSEFGQAYGYTF. CDR3 coding DNA: TGTGCCAGCAGTGAATTTGGGCAGGCCTATGGCTACACCTTC.